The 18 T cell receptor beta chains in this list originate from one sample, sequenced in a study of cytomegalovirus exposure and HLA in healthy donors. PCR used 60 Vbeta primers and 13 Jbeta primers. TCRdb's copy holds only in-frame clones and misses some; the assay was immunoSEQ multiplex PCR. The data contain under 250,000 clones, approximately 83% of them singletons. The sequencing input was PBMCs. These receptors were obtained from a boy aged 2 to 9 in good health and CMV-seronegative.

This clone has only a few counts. As DNA, the CDR3 is TGTGCCAGCACCGAGCGGCCGATAGACACTGAAGCTTTCTTT. Its translation: CASTERPIDTEAFF. V gene TRBV6-5 combines with J gene TRBJ1-1; D is ambiguous. Trimming removed 7 bases at V and 3 bases at J, with 15 bases between. Germline-derived CDR1 and CDR2 are MNHEY and SVGAGI. The CDR3 totals 14 residues.

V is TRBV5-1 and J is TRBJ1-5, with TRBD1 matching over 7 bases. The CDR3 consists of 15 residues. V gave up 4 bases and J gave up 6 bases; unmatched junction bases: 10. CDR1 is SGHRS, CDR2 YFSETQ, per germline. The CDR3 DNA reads TGCGCCAGCAGCCCCGAGACAGGGAATGGTCAGCCCCAGCATTTT. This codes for CASSPETGNGQPQHF.

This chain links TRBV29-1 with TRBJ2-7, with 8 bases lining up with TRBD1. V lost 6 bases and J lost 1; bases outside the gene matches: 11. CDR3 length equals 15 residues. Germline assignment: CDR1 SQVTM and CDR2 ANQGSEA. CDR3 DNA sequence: TGCAGCGTCGGCCGGGACAGGCTATCTTCCTACGAGCAGTACTTC. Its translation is CSVGRDRLSSYEQYF.

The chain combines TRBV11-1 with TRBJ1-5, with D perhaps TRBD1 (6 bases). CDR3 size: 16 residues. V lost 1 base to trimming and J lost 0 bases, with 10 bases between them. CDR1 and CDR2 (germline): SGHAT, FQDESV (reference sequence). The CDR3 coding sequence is TGTGCCAGCAGCTTAGAGAAACAGGGTAGCAATCAGCCCCAGCATTTT. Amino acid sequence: CASSLEKQGSNQPQHF. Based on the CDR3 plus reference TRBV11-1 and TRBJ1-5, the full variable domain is EAEVAQSPRYKITEKSQAVAFWCDPISGHATLYWYRQILGQGPELLVQFQDESVVDDSQLPKDRFSAERLKGVDSTLKIQPAELGDSAMYLCASSLEKQGSNQPQHFGDGTRLSIL.

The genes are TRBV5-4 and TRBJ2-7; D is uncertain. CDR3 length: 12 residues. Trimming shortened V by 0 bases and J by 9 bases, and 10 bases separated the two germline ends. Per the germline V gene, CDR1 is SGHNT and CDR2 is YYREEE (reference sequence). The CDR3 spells CASSLGSSGQYF. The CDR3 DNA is TGTGCCAGCAGCTTGGGTAGTTCAGGGCAGTACTTC.

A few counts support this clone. DNA of the CDR3: TGTGCCAGTTGGACAGGGGGGAATCAGCCCCAGCATTTT. Its protein product is CASWTGGNQPQHF. The chain recombines TRBV2 with TRBJ1-5, with 10 bases that match TRBD1. V shed 9 bases, J shed 4 bases, and the junction held 3 bases outside the gene matches. Germline CDR1 SNHLY, CDR2 FYNNEI. The CDR3 has 13 amino acids.

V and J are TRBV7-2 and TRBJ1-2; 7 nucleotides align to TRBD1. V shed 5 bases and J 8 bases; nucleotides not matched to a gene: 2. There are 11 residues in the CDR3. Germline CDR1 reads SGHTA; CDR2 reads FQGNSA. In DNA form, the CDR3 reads TGTGCCAGCAGCCAAGGGGGCGGCTACACCTTC. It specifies CASSQGGGYTF.

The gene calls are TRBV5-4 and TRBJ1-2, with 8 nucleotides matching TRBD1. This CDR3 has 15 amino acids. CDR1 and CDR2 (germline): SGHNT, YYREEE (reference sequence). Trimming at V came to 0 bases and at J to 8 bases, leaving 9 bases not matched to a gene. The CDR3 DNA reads TGTGCCAGCAGCTTGGTGGGCAGGGGGCAGGGAGGCTACACCTTC. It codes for CASSLVGRGQGGYTF.

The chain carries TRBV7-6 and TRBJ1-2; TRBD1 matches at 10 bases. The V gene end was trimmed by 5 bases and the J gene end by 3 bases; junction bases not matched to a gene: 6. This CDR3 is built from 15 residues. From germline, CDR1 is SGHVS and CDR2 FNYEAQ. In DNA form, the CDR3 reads TGTGCCAGCAGCGCAAGACAGGGGGCGGACTATGGCTACACCTTC. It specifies CASSARQGADYGYTF.

CDR3 residues: CASSSGEYKNTEAFF. The DNA for the CDR3 is TGTGCCAGCAGCTCGGGAGAGTATAAGAACACTGAAGCTTTCTTT. The chain combines TRBV7-6 with TRBJ1-1; D gene ambiguous. The CDR3 contains 15 residues. Trimming cost V 4 bases and J 1 base, with 13 bases left between them. Germline lookup yields CDR1 SGHVS and CDR2 FNYEAQ.

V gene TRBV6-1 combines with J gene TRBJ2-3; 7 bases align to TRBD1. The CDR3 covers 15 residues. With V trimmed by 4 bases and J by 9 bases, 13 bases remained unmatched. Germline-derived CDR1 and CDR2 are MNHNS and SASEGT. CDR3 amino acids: CASSGGRGGLVTQYF. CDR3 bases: TGTGCCAGCAGTGGGGGGCGAGGGGGCTTGGTAACGCAGTATTTT.

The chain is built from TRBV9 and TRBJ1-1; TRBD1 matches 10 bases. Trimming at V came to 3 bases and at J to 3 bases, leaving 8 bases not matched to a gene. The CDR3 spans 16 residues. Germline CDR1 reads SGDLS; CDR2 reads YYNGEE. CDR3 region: CASSDGTGVTDTEAFF. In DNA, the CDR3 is TGTGCCAGCAGCGATGGGACAGGGGTTACGGACACTGAAGCTTTCTTT.

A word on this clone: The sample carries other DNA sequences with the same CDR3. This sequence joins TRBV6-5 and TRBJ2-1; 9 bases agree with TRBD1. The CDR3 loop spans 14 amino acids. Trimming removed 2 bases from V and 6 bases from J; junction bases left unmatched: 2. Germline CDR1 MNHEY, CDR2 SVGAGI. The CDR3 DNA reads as TGTGCCAGCAGTTACCGGGACAGGGTCAATGAGCAGTTCTTC. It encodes CASSYRDRVNEQFF.

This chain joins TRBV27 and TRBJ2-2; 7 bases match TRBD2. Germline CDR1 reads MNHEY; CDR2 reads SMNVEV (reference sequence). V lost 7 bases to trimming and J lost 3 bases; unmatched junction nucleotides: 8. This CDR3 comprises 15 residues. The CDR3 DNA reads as TGTGCCAGCAAATGGGGGGGACTTCACACCGGGGAGCTGTTTTTT. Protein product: CASKWGGLHTGELFF.

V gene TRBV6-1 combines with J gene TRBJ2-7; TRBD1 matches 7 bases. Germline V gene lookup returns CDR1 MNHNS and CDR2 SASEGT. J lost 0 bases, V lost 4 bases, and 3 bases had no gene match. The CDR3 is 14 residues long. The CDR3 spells CASSATGSSYEQYF. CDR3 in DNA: TGTGCCAGCAGTGCGACAGGGAGCTCCTACGAGCAGTACTTC.

The CDR3 here is CASSLGLDRASGNTIYF. The CDR3 DNA reads as TGTGCCAGCAGCTTAGGTCTCGACAGGGCCTCTGGAAACACCATATATTTT. V gene TRBV7-9 combines with J gene TRBJ1-3; 7 nucleotides agree with TRBD1. The CDR3 loop spans 17 amino acids. Germline lookup yields CDR1 SEHNR and CDR2 FQNEAQ (reference sequence). V lost 1 base to trimming and J lost 0 bases; unmatched junction nucleotides: 6.

Here the CDR3 reads CASSGDSYNEQFF. DNA of the CDR3: TGTGCCAGCAGTGGCGATTCCTACAATGAGCAGTTCTTC. The rearrangement joins TRBV25-1 to TRBJ2-1, with D uncertain. The CDR3 runs 13 residues. Per germline, CDR1 MGHDK and CDR2 SYGVNS. Trimming left V 4 bases short and J 1 base short, with 5 bases between. The complete variable domain, with remaining parts taken from reference TRBV25-1 and TRBJ2-1, reads EADIYQTPRYLVIGTGKKITLECSQTMGHDKMYWYQQDPGMELHLIHYSYGVNSTEKGDLSSESTVSRIRTEHFPLTLESARPSHTSQYLCASSGDSYNEQFFGPGTRLTVL.

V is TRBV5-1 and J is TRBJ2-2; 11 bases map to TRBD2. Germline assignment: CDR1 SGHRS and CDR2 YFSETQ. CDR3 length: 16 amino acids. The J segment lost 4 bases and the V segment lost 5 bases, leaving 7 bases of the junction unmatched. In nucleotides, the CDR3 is TGCGCCAGCAGACTTAGCGGGAGGGCGGGCACCGGGGAGCTGTTTTTT. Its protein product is CASRLSGRAGTGELFF.